This T cell receptor beta chain was captured in a study of blood T cell repertoires in COVID-19. As for the study in general: Acute and convalescent COVID-19 specimens originated in the United States, Italy and Spain. PBMCs, B-cell-depleted T cells, or T cells provided the cDNA or gDNA that made up the material.

This clone was recorded only once. This CDR3 is 14 amino acids long. The germline V gene encodes CDR1 SGHRS and CDR2 YFSETQ. V gave up 6 bases and J gave up 2 bases; unmatched junction bases: 4. In the original workflow: Reference gene primer amplification yielded estimated nucleated cell counts. Using immunoSEQ multiplex PCR, the repertoire was profiled, and TCRdb retains in-frame clones only, with some absent. D and trimming come from the DNA, and the V and J calls and clone size come from that table. The top ten hold about 3.2% of the sample, which has around 500,000 clones, 80% to 90% seen once. The V gene is TRBV5-1, the J gene TRBJ2-2, with 7 bases identical to TRBD1. Sequences were obtained from peripheral blood. The receptor's source is a human donor in a cohort sampled during active COVID-19. The CDR3 DNA reads TGCGCCAGCACCCAGGGGGTAAACACCGGGGAGCTGTTTTTT. It encodes CASTQGVNTGELFF.